These 6 T cell receptor beta chains were sequenced from one sample in a study of blood T cell repertoires in COVID-19. Measured with immunoSEQ multiplex PCR; TCRdb has only the in-frame clones, and not every one. The data contain 120,000 to 150,000 clones, roughly four fifths of them singletons. Sample: peripheral blood. Source of these receptors: a human donor in a cohort sampled during active COVID-19.

The chain recombines TRBV6-6 with TRBJ2-1; 13 positions match TRBD2. The CDR3 contains 20 residues. Germline-derived CDR1 and CDR2 are MNHNY and SVGAGI (reference sequence). V lost 5 bases to trimming and J lost 0 bases; unmatched junction nucleotides: 13. The CDR3 sequence: CASSPVRLAGGRSSYNEQFF. CDR3 DNA sequence: TGTGCCAGCAGTCCCGTCAGACTAGCGGGAGGCAGGAGCTCCTACAATGAGCAGTTCTTC.

The rearrangement uses TRBV18 and TRBJ2-3; 13 nucleotides align to TRBD2. V lost 4 bases and J lost 6; bases outside the gene matches: 7. Germline V gene lookup returns CDR1 KGHSH and CDR2 LQKENI. This CDR3 spans 16 amino acids. This CDR3 is CASSRTSGSPTDTQYF. As DNA, the CDR3 is TGTGCCAGCTCACGGACTAGCGGGAGTCCAACCGATACGCAGTATTTT.

The chain combines TRBV18 with TRBJ1-5; 8 nucleotides line up with TRBD1. Germline V gives CDR1 KGHSH, CDR2 LQKENI. The junction had 2 bases not matched to a gene; V was cut back by 3 bases and J by 7 bases. CDR3 size: 13 residues. The CDR3 region is CASSPTGDQPQHF. CDR3 DNA sequence: TGTGCCAGCTCACCGACAGGGGACCAGCCCCAGCATTTT.

For this clone: This same CDR3 is encoded by further DNA sequences in the sample. This rearrangement joins TRBV3-1 (or the pseudogene TRBV3-2) to TRBJ1-3; D gene unclear. The V gene lost 3 bases and the J gene lost 0 bases, with 6 bases spanning the gap. Per germline, CDR1 LGHDT and CDR2 YNNKEL (reference sequence). The CDR3 runs 14 residues. CDR3 bases: TGTGCCAGCAGCCAGGGGAGCTCTGGAAACACCATATATTTT. As protein: CASSQGSSGNTIYF.

The V and J genes are TRBV7-8 and TRBJ2-7; 8 bases match TRBD2. CDR3 size: 15 residues. Unmatched junction bases numbered 6, after V lost 0 bases and J lost 5 bases. Germline values: CDR1 SGHVS, CDR2 FQNEAQ. The CDR3 loop is CASSLAAGVKNEQYF. The DNA for the CDR3 is TGTGCCAGCAGCTTAGCAGCGGGAGTGAAGAACGAGCAGTACTTC.

This chain connects TRBV5-1 to TRBJ2-3, with D perhaps TRBD1 (5 bases). The CDR3 extends over 17 amino acids. Trimming removed 4 bases at V and 0 bases at J, with 18 bases between. Germline CDR1 reads SGHRS; CDR2 reads YFSETQ. The CDR3 sequence: CASSIYRPDSSTDTQYF. Written as DNA, the CDR3 is TGCGCCAGCAGCATCTACAGGCCCGATTCTAGCACAGATACGCAGTATTTT.